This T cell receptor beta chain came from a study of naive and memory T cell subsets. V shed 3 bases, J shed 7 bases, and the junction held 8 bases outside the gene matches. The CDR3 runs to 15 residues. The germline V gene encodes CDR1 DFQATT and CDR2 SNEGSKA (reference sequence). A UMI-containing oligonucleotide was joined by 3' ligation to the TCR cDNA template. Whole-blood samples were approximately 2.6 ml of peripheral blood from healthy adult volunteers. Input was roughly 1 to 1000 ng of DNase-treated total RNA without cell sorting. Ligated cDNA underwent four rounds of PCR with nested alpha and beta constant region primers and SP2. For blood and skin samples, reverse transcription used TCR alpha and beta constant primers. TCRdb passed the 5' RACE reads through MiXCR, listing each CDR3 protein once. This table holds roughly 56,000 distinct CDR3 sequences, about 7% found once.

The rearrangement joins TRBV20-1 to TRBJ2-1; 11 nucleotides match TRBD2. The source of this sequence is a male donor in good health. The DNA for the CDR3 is TGCAGTGCTAGGCCCACTAGCGGGGGAGGTAATGAGCAGTTCTTC. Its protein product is CSARPTSGGGNEQFF.